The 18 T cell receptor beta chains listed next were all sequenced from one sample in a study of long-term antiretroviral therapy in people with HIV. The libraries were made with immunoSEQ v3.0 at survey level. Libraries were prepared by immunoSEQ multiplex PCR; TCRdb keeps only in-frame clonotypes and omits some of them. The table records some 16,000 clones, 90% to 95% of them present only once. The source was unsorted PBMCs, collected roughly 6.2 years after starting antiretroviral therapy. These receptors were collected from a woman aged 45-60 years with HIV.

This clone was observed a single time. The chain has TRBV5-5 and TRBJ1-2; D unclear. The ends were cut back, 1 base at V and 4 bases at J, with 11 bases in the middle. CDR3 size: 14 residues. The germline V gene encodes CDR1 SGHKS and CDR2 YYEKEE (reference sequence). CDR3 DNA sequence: TGTGCCAGCAGCTTGAATAACGTGGGCTATGGCTACACCTTC. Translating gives CASSLNNVGYGYTF.

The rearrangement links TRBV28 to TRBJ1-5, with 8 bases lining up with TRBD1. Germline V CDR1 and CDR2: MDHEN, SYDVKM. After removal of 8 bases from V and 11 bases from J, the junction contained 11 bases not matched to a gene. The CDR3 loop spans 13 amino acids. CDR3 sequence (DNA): TGTGCCAGCGAAACAGGGGGACCTGGCACCCAGCATTTT. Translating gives CASETGGPGTQHF.

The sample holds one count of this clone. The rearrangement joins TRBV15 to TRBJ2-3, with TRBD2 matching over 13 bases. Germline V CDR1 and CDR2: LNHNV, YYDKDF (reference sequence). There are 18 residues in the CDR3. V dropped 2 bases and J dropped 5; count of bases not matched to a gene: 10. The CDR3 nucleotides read TGTGCCACCAGCAGATCCCGGACTAGCGGGAGTAGGGAAGATACGCAGTATTTT. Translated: CATSRSRTSGSREDTQYF. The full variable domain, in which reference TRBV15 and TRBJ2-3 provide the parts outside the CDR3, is DAMVIQNPRYQVTQFGKPVTLSCSQTLNHNVMYWYQQKSSQAPKLLFHYYDKDFNNEADTPDNFQSRRPNTSFCFLDIRSPGLGDTAMYLCATSRSRTSGSREDTQYFGPGTRLTVL.

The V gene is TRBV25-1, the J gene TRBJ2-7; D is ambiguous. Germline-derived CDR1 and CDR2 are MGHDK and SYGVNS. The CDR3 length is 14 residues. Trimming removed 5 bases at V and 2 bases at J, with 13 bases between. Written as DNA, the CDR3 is TGTGCCAGCAGTCCCGGAGCCGGGCCCTACGAGCAGTACTTC. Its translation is CASSPGAGPYEQYF.

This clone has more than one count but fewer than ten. CDR3 amino acids: CASSGGMNKAFF. CDR3 DNA sequence: TGTGCCAGCAGCGGCGGTATGAACAAAGCTTTCTTT. The V call is TRBV7-8, the J call TRBJ1-1; no reliable D call. This CDR3 is 12 amino acids long. CDR1 is SGHVS and CDR2 is FQNEAQ in the germline V gene. Deletions cut 5 bases from V and 9 bases from J, with 13 bases between.

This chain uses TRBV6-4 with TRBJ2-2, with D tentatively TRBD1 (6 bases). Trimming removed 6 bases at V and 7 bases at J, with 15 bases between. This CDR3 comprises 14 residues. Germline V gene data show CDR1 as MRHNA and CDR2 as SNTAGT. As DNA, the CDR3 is TGTGCCAGCAGGCTAGCCGAACAGGGCGGGGAGCTGTTTTTT. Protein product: CASRLAEQGGELFF.

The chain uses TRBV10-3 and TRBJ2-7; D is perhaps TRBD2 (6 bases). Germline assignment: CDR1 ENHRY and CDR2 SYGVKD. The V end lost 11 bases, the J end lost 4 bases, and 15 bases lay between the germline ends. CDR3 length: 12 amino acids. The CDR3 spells CAAGGMNYEQYF. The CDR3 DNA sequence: TGTGCCGCCGGGGGTATGAATTACGAGCAGTACTTC.

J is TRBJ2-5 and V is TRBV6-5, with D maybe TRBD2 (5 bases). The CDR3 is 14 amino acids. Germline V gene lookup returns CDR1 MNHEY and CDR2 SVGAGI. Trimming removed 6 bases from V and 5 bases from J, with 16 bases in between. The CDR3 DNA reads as TGTGCCAGCAGACCTCCGACACGCGGGGAGACCCAGTACTTC. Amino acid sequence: CASRPPTRGETQYF.

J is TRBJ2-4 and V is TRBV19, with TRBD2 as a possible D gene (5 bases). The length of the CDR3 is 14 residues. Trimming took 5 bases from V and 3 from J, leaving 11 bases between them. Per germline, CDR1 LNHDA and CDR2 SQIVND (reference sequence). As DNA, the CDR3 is TGTGCCAGTAGTCTGCAGGACTTCAAAAACATTCAGTACTTC. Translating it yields CASSLQDFKNIQYF.

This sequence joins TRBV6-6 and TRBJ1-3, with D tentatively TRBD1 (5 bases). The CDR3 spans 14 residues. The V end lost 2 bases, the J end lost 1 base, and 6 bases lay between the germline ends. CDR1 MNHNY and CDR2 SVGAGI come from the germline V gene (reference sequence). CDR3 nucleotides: TGTGCCAGCAGTTACGGGACGTCTGGAAACACCATATATTTT. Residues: CASSYGTSGNTIYF.

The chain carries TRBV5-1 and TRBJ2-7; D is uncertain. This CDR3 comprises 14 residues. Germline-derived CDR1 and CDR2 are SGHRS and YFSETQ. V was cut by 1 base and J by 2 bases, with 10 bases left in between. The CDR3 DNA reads TGCGCCAGCAGCTTGAATGTAGGGACCTACGAGCAGTACTTC. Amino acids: CASSLNVGTYEQYF.

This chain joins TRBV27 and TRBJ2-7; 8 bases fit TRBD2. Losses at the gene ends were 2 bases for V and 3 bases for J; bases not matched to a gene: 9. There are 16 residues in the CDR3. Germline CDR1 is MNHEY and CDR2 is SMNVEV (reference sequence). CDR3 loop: CASSLVVASGYYEQYF. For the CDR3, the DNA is TGTGCCAGCAGTTTAGTTGTGGCTAGCGGGTACTACGAGCAGTACTTC.

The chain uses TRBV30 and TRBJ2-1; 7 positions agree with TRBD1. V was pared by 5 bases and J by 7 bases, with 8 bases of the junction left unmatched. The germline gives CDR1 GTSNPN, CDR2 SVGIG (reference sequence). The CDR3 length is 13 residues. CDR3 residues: CAWLPTGSNEQFF. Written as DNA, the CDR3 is TGTGCCTGGCTGCCGACAGGGTCGAATGAGCAGTTCTTC. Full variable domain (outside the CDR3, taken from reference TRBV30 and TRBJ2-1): SQTIHQWPATLVQPVGSPLSLECTVEGTSNPNLYWYRQAAGRGLQLLFYSVGIGQISSEVPQNLSASRPQDRQFILSSKKLLLSDSGFYLCAWLPTGSNEQFFGPGTRLTVL.

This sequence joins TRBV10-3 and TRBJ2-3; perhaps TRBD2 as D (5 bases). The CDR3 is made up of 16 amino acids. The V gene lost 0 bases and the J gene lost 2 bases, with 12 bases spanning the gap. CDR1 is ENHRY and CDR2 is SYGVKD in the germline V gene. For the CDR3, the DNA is TGTGCCATCAGTGAGTCGCCTAGCCACAACACAGATACGCAGTATTTT. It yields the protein CAISESPSHNTDTQYF.

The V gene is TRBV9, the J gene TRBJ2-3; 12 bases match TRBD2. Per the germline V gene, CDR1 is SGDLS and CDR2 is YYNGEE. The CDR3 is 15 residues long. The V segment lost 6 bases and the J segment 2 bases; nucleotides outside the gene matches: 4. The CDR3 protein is CASTLAGGITDTQYF. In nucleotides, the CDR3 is TGTGCCAGCACCCTAGCGGGAGGGATCACAGATACGCAGTATTTT. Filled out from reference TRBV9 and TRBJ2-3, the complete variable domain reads DSGVTQTPKHLITATGQRVTLRCSPRSGDLSVYWYQQSLDQGLQFLIQYYNGEERAKGNILERFSAQQFPDLHSELNLSSLELGDSALYFCASTLAGGITDTQYFGPGTRLTVL.

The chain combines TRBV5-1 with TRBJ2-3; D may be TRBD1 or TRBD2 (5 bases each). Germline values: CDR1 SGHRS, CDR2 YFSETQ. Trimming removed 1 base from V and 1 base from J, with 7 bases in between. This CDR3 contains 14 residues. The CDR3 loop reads CASSLLGGTDTQYF. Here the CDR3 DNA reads TGCGCCAGCAGCTTGTTGGGGGGCACAGATACGCAGTATTTT.

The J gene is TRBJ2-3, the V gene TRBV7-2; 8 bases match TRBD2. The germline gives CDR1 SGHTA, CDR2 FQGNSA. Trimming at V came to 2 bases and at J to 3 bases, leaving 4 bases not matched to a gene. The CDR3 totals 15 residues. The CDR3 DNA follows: TGTGCCAGCAGCTTATCAGCGGGAGCAACAGATACGCAGTATTTT. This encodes CASSLSAGATDTQYF.

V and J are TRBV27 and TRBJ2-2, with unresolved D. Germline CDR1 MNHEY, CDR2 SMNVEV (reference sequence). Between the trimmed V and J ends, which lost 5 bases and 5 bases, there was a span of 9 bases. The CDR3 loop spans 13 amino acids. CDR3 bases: TGTGCCAGCAGTCCCGGGTTAACCGGGGAGCTGTTTTTT. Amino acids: CASSPGLTGELFF.